The 10 T cell receptor beta chains in this list originate from one sample, sequenced in a study of tumor and adjacent non-tumor tissue in lung cancer listed by TCRdb under 2018. Library preparation employed multiplex PCR. Instrument on record: Illumina HiSeq 2500. TCRbeta libraries were constructed through three rounds of nested PCR with primers (Table S4) according to protocols adapted from ARM-PCR. The public reads were run again by TCRdb, first through fastp at Q25 and then through MiXCR, and only productive beta chains were kept. Rows are combined by CDR3 protein, so each entry shows the most common genes and DNA. The sample records some 74,000 distinct CDR3 sequences, roughly 72% of which are singletons. In total, the top ten clones hold approximately 9.5% of the sample. RNA was isolated from bulk, unsorted tissue, and RNA quality was assessed with a NanoDrop ND-1000 and an Agilent 2100. The material sequenced was lung tumor tissue. The source is a woman aged 40 to 49 with non-small cell lung cancer.

This clonotype occurred a few times. A much larger clone differs from this one at a single base, so this may be a read error. The rearrangement joins TRBV7-2 to TRBJ2-2, with no clear D. CDR3 length: 14 amino acids. Looked up from germline, CDR1 is SGHTA and CDR2 is FQGNSA. In DNA form, the CDR3 reads TGTGCCAGCTGCTTAGTCGTCCGCACCGGGGAGCTGTTTTTT. This codes for CASCLVVRTGELFF.

As to this clonotype: Sequence at one end of the junction differs from germline and may be a read error. The chain couples TRBV5-1 to TRBJ1-1, with 10 bases identical to TRBD1. The germline V gene encodes CDR1 SGHRS and CDR2 YFSETQ. This CDR3 has 17 residues. CDR3 DNA: TGCACCAGCACCCTTACCGGGACAGGGGATGTGAACACTGAAGCTTTCTTT. Translation: CTSTLTGTGDVNTEAFF.

Only one count was recorded for this clonotype. Being one base from a much bigger clone, this may be a read error. The gene calls are TRBV28 and TRBJ2-1, with 11 bases that match TRBD2. The CDR3 loop spans 14 amino acids. CDR1 MDHEN and CDR2 SYDVKM come from the germline V gene. The CDR3 DNA sequence: TGTGCCAGCACTATAGCGGGAGGGATCCATGAGCAGATCTTC. Translation gives CASTIAGGIHEQIF.

V is TRBV4-1 and J is TRBJ1-1; D gene ambiguous. Germline CDR1 reads MGHRA; CDR2 reads YSYEKL. The V and J ends lost 4 bases and 5 bases respectively, with 17 bases between them. The CDR3 extends over 15 amino acids. CDR3 sequence reads: CASSPPVKGVTEAFF. CDR3 bases: TGCGCCAGCAGCCCGCCCGTTAAGGGAGTTACTGAAGCTTTCTTT.

With regard to this clonotype: Just one base apart from a much larger clone, this may be a read error. V gene TRBV2 combines with J gene TRBJ2-7; 8 bases match TRBD2. The CDR3 is 13 amino acids. V was pared by 6 bases and J by 3 bases, with 4 bases of the junction left unmatched. The germline CDR1 and CDR2 sequences are SNHLY and FYNNEI. The CDR3 spells CASSAGGHYEQYF. In nucleotides, the CDR3 is TGTGCCAGCAGCGCGGGGGGACACTACGAGCAGTACTTC.

The chain is built from TRBV2 and TRBJ2-7; 9 positions match TRBD1. After removal of 3 bases from V and 5 bases from J, the junction contained 5 bases not matched to a gene. The CDR3 totals 14 residues. The V gene's germline CDR1 is SNHLY and CDR2 FYNNEI. CDR3: CASSEGTGFDEQYF. CDR3 nucleotide sequence: TGTGCCAGCAGTGAGGGGACAGGGTTCGACGAGCAGTACTTC.

This clonotype came up many times. This chain uses TRBV20-1 with TRBJ2-5; no clear D gene. Deletions cut 1 base from V and 5 bases from J, with 11 bases between. CDR3 length: 13 amino acids. Germline V gene sequence: CDR1 DFQATT, CDR2 SNEGSKA (reference sequence). The CDR3 DNA reads as TGCAGTGCTAGAGGTGCGGATCGGGAGACCCAGTACTTC. Translated, it gives CSARGADRETQYF.

The chain couples TRBV11-2 to TRBJ1-2; 7 nucleotides agree with TRBD1. Germline CDR1 SGHAT, CDR2 FQNNGV. With 0 bases clipped from V and 4 bases from J, the junction kept 5 bases outside the gene matches. CDR3 size: 15 residues. The CDR3 DNA is TGTGCCAGCAGCTTAGATTTGCACAGGGGCTATGGCTACACCTTC. As protein: CASSLDLHRGYGYTF.

As concerns this clonotype: The junction does not match germline at one end; this may be a read error. V gene TRBV11-3 combines with J gene TRBJ2-1; 10 nucleotides align to TRBD2. This CDR3 is 14 amino acids long. Looked up from germline, CDR1 is SGHNT and CDR2 is YENEEA. DNA of the CDR3: TGTACCAGCAGCGGGGGGGACTCCTACAATGAGCAGTTCTTC. Amino acids: CTSSGGDSYNEQFF.

Notes on this clonotype: One end of the junction varies from germline; a read error may be responsible. This rearrangement joins TRBV28 to TRBJ1-2; D uncertain. Germline V lookup: CDR1 MDHEN, CDR2 SYDVKM. The CDR3 covers 13 residues. CDR3 amino acids: CASCLMVAYGYAF. CDR3 coding DNA: TGTGCCAGCTGTTTAATGGTGGCTTATGGCTACGCCTTC.